These 12 T cell receptor beta chains were sequenced from one sample in a study of shared clonotypes between healthy human individuals. The repertoire was sequenced with immunoSEQ multiplex PCR; TCRdb's copy has only in-frame clones and lacks some. This repertoire shows about 2.4 million clones, 93% found once; its top ten account for roughly 0.36%. Sequencing was done on a sample of naive CD4+ T cells from PBMCs. The sample's subset: CD45RA+ positively selected. These receptors all come from a man younger than 30 in good health. Some clones in this sample may be carry-over from other donors' samples.

The chain recombines TRBV9 with TRBJ1-5; TRBD1 matches 10 bases. Germline V gives CDR1 SGDLS, CDR2 YYNGEE. Trimming cost V 4 bases and J 1 base; bases outside gene matches: 17. The CDR3 has 20 amino acids. As DNA, the CDR3 is TGTGCCAGCAGCTACGTTCAACCGGGACAGGGGATCGAGAGCAATCAGCCCCAGCATTTT. Protein: CASSYVQPGQGIESNQPQHF.

This clone showed up just once. The sample holds other DNA sequences that translate to the same CDR3. J is TRBJ2-7 and V is TRBV5-1; 10 nucleotides agree with TRBD2. The trim removed 1 base at V and 4 bases at J, leaving 2 bases unmatched. This CDR3 spans 14 amino acids. Per germline, CDR1 SGHRS and CDR2 YFSETQ. CDR3 in DNA: TGCGCCAGCAGCTTGTCTAGCGGGAGTTACGAGCAGTACTTC. This translates into CASSLSSGSYEQYF.

The rearrangement joins TRBV6-8 to TRBJ1-3; D gene uncertain. The CDR3 is 17 residues long. Germline lookup yields CDR1 MNHGY and CDR2 SAAAGT. Deletions cut 6 bases from V and 2 bases from J, with 20 bases between. The CDR3 loop reads CASRTPSLVDAGNTIYF. CDR3 DNA sequence: TGTGCCAGCAGGACACCCTCCCTAGTAGATGCTGGAAACACCATATATTTT.

A remark on this clone: Compared with germline, one end of the junction differs, possibly owing to a read error. The chain is built from TRBV6-5 and TRBJ2-1; 12 positions agree with TRBD1. CDR1 is MNHEY and CDR2 is SVGAGI in the germline V gene. The CDR3 loop spans 13 amino acids. The CDR3, as DNA: TGTGCCAGCAGACCACCGGGACAGGGGGCAGGAATCTTC. Its translation: CASRPPGQGAGIF.

The V call is TRBV7-3, the J call TRBJ2-1; D remains ambiguous. The CDR3 consists of 15 residues. Between the trimmed V and J ends, which lost 1 base and 2 bases, there was a span of 9 bases. Germline V gene sequence: CDR1 SGHTA, CDR2 FQGTGA. In DNA, the CDR3 is TGTGCCAGCAGCTTAATCCCCATAACCTACAATGAGCAGTTCTTC. It translates to CASSLIPITYNEQFF.

V usage is TRBV7-2 and J usage is TRBJ1-2, with a weak D call TRBD1 (5 bases). The germline V gene encodes CDR1 SGHTA and CDR2 FQGNSA. The CDR3 has 14 residues. V was clipped by 6 bases and J by 8 bases, with 19 bases between them. CDR3 region: CASSLKPGSGGYTF. DNA for the CDR3: TGTGCCAGCAGTCTCAAACCAGGGTCTGGAGGCTACACCTTC.

The rearrangement uses TRBV11-2 and TRBJ1-3; D possibly corresponds to TRBD1 (5 bases). CDR1 and CDR2 (germline): SGHAT, FQNNGV. V dropped 5 bases and J dropped 4 bases, with 15 bases sitting between them. CDR3 length: 15 residues. In DNA form, the CDR3 reads TGTGCCAGCAGCCCAGTCGGGGGGTCAGGAAACACCATATATTTT. This codes for CASSPVGGSGNTIYF.

The chain has TRBV28 and TRBJ2-7; 10 nucleotides match TRBD2. The length of the CDR3 is 14 residues. From germline, CDR1 is MDHEN and CDR2 SYDVKM. Losses at the gene ends were 8 bases for V and 0 bases for J; bases not matched to a gene: 4. DNA of the CDR3: TGTGCCAGCGGCCCTAGCGGGAGCTCCTACGAGCAGTACTTC. This gives the protein CASGPSGSSYEQYF.

The chain joins TRBV7-3 to TRBJ1-1; possibly TRBD1 for D (5 bases). The CDR3 spans 13 residues. CDR1 SGHTA and CDR2 FQGTGA come from the germline V gene. V dropped 6 bases and J dropped 0 bases, with 8 bases sitting between them. The CDR3 sequence: CASRSTVNTEAFF. CDR3 in DNA: TGTGCCAGCAGATCGACAGTGAACACTGAAGCTTTCTTT.

The chain employs TRBV28 and TRBJ1-2; possibly TRBD1 for D (5 bases). Looked up from germline, CDR1 is MDHEN and CDR2 is SYDVKM. This CDR3 is 16 amino acids long. V dropped 4 bases and J dropped 0 bases, with 15 bases sitting between them. This CDR3 reads CASSSPGPFTNYGYTF. The CDR3 region has the DNA TGTGCCAGCAGTTCCCCGGGGCCTTTTACTAACTATGGCTACACCTTC.

V is TRBV2 and J is TRBJ1-5; the D is unclear. The CDR3 extends over 14 amino acids. Germline values: CDR1 SNHLY, CDR2 FYNNEI. Trimming pared 0 bases from V and 1 base from J, leaving 4 bases between. The CDR3 sequence is CASSEARSNQPQHF. CDR3 DNA sequence: TGTGCCAGCAGTGAAGCCCGGAGCAATCAGCCCCAGCATTTT. Full variable domain (rest looked up from reference TRBV2 and TRBJ1-5): EPEVTQTPSHQVTQMGQEVILRCVPISNHLYFYWYRQILGQKVEFLVSFYNNEISEKSEIFDDQFSVERPDGSNFTLKIRSTKLEDSAMYFCASSEARSNQPQHFGDGTRLSIL.

This chain links TRBV6-5 with TRBJ2-3, with 7 bases matching TRBD2. Germline CDR1 and CDR2: MNHEY and SVGAGI. The CDR3 covers 15 residues. The ends lost 1 base at V and 2 bases at J; junction bases unmatched: 3. The DNA for the CDR3 is TGTGCCAGCAGTTACTACGCGGGAGCCACAGATACGCAGTATTTT. This gives the protein CASSYYAGATDTQYF.